This T cell receptor (beta chain) emerged from a study of CD8 T cells in Susac syndrome. The authors reverse transcribed roughly 0.5 to 1 ug RNA with random hexamers. A multiplex approach, immunoSEQ multiplex PCR, amplified TCR beta CDR3 across 54 Vbeta and 13 Jbeta. TCRdb recomputed calls from the immunoSEQ multiplex PCR reads with MiXCR, one row per CDR3 protein. The sample contains approximately 140,000 distinct CDR3 sequences, 65% to 90% of which appear only once. The germline CDR1 and CDR2 sequences are ENHRY and SYGVKD. The V end lost 8 bases, the J end lost 0 bases, and 11 bases lay between the germline ends. CDR3 length: 14 residues.

The V gene is TRBV10-3, the J gene TRBJ1-5, with D maybe TRBD1 (6 bases). This sequence was found in a human donor with multiple sclerosis. Sequencing was performed on CD8+ T cells from PBMCs. The CDR3: CAIDRTFSNQPQHF. In DNA, the CDR3 is TGTGCCATCGACAGGACGTTTAGCAATCAGCCCCAGCATTTT.